Given below is one T cell receptor beta chain in context. The antigen is not known. Read data end 3 residues before the CDR3 end; the end is taken from the germline J gene. The CDR3 runs to 15 residues. The ends were cut back, 0 bases at V and 5 bases at J, with 13 bases in the middle. CDR1 and CDR2 (germline): GTSNPN, SVGIG (reference sequence). These data are taken from a study of T cells in women clearing cervical HPV infection. Study-level background: Blood came at first lesion visit for cases, post-clearance for controls. For cases, blood was sampled a median around 140 days after lesion detection, interquartile range roughly 90 to 230 days.

Study-wide results and limits: CIN3+ cases had significantly higher TCR repertoire richness than controls, but evenness did not differ.

Assay used: immunoSEQ multiplex PCR; TCRdb lists only in-frame clones, some missing. The sample includes about 30,000 clones. The sequence came from a woman aged 18 to 75 with a cervical HPV16 infection that either progressed to CIN3+ or cleared (not recorded which). Sequencing was done on a sample of blood buffy coat. This sequence joins TRBV30 and TRBJ1-4; weak D call: TRBD1 (5 bases). The CDR3 sequence: CAWSVGWAGNEKLFF. The CDR3 bases that were read are TGTGCCTGGAGTGTGGGGTGGGCAGGGAATGAAAAA.